This is a list of T cell receptor beta chains from one sample in a study of cytomegalovirus exposure and HLA in healthy donors. Produced via immunoSEQ multiplex PCR; TCRdb's table is partial and in-frame only. This sample yields around 270,000 clones, of which roughly 80% are seen a single time; more than 0.3% belongs to the top ten. Source material: PBMCs. The source of these receptors is a girl aged 2 to 9 in good health and CMV-seronegative. Each CDR3 is given with its conserved first and last residue.

TRBJ2-2 | TRBV19 | CASSIGTGGYTGELFF
TRBJ2-6 | TRBV6-1 | CASSDPSLTVPSGANVLTF
TRBJ2-3 | TRBV27 | CAKPPSATVGWDAPDTQYF
TRBJ2-3 | TRBV7-9 | CASSLQGSSTDTQYF
TRBJ2-7 | TRBV2 | CASSWRTATYEQYF
TRBJ1-5 | TRBV10-3 | CAISDSNRDISQHF
TRBJ2-1 | TRBV2 | CASRTSYNEQFF
TRBJ2-3 | TRBV4-1 | CASSHRGGTDTQYF
TRBJ1-1 | TRBV28 | CASSPGTGARNTEAFF
TRBJ1-2 | TRBV15 | CATSRPLAGGGYRGGYTF
TRBJ2-1 | TRBV25-1 | CASLSGSHNEQFF
TRBJ1-4 | TRBV5-6 | CASSLSETNEKLFF
TRBJ2-5 | TRBV20-1 | CSASRVETQYF
TRBJ1-2 | TRBV6-6 | CASSYGLTYNYGYTF
TRBJ2-7 | TRBV6-5 | CASSYSGGDRTYEQYF
TRBJ2-3 | TRBV5-4 | CASSLEFGGGTDTQYF
TRBJ1-5 | TRBV27 | CASRAGTTNQPQHF
TRBJ1-2 | TRBV7-9 | CASSSTQTGGGYGYTF
TRBJ2-1 | TRBV6-5 | CASSYQGQGTYNEQFF
TRBJ2-3 | TRBV5-1 | CASSWGDRVSTDTQYF
TRBJ1-4 | TRBV28 | CASLRGQINEKLFF
TRBJ2-7 | TRBV5-6 | CASSLVWDRSSYEQYF
TRBJ2-1 | TRBV15 | CATSRARAGGPSNEQFF
TRBJ1-1 | TRBV4-1 | CASGTGGVTEAFF
TRBJ2-3 | TRBV30 | CAWSPGTDTQYF
TRBJ1-2 | TRBV19 | CASSIPGTGPTTAYGYTF
TRBJ1-6 | TRBV10-3 | CATRWGTLDSPLHF
TRBJ2-1 | TRBV28 | CASSHSGTGSNEQFF
TRBJ2-7 | TRBV5-5 | CASSLALAGGIPYEQYF
TRBJ2-1 | TRBV7-9 | CASSSPEVSNEQFF
TRBJ2-4 | TRBV20-1 | CSARVQDIQYF
TRBJ2-6 | TRBV30 | CAWTQGASLVSGANVLTF
TRBJ2-2 | TRBV4-1 | CASSQGPGLAGKWTGELFF
TRBJ2-5 | TRBV28 | CASSSLTGRETQYF
TRBJ1-2 | TRBV19 | CASSRRDRDIPSYTF
TRBJ2-5 | TRBV28 | CAIRDTGYQETQYF
TRBJ2-2 | TRBV14 | CASSYRSGAFGELFF
TRBJ2-3 | TRBV19 | CASSIDWGSTGTQYF
TRBJ2-5 | TRBV4-2 | CASSQVGGRDQETQYF
TRBJ2-7 | TRBV6-5 | CASSYEGTGGYEQYF
TRBJ2-2 | TRBV20-1 | CSARHTGELFF
TRBJ2-7 | TRBV27 | CASSFRPGQGKGAFYEQYF
TRBJ2-7 | TRBV15 | CATSRETVYEQYF
TRBJ1-1 | TRBV5-1 | CASSLTGQQVNTEAFF
TRBJ2-7 | TRBV4-2 | CASSGPNRLTEDEQYF
TRBJ2-3 | TRBV9 | CASSGRQGASTDTQYF
TRBJ1-2 | TRBV28 | CASSFSDRPNYGYTF